The next 13 T cell receptor beta chains were all read from a single sample in a study of cytomegalovirus exposure and HLA in healthy donors (dated by TCRdb to between 2016 and 2019). The library was prepared using the immunoSEQ multiplex PCR assay. For the multiplex PCR, a mixture combining 60 forward primers for TCR Vbeta segments and 13 reverse primers for TCR Jbeta segments was used. TCRdb holds this immuneACCESS table with in-frame rearrangements only. Some clones are missing; in checked studies, unresolved V genes explain under half, and the rest has no known cause. The sample yields fewer than 130,000 clones; 79% were counted once. The ten largest clones take up about 3% of the sample. The source material was PBMCs. Source of these receptors: a woman in her thirties or forties in good health and CMV-seronegative.

This chain links TRBV9 with TRBJ2-2; the match to TRBD1 covers 8 bases. Germline V gene data show CDR1 as SGDLS and CDR2 as YYNGEE. J gave up 1 base and V 4 bases, and 9 bases lay outside the gene matches. The CDR3 totals 17 residues. The CDR3 nucleotides are TGTGCCAGCAGCTCCAGGGGGCAGGACCTGAACACCGGGGAGCTGTTTTTT. Translated: CASSSRGQDLNTGELFF. Full variable domain (rest looked up from reference TRBV9 and TRBJ2-2): DSGVTQTPKHLITATGQRVTLRCSPRSGDLSVYWYQQSLDQGLQFLIQYYNGEERAKGNILERFSAQQFPDLHSELNLSSLELGDSALYFCASSSRGQDLNTGELFFGEGSRLTVL.

This chain joins TRBV4-1 and TRBJ1-1; 8 bases are a match to TRBD1. After removal of 1 base from V and 0 bases from J, the junction contained 4 bases not matched to a gene. This CDR3 is 16 amino acids long. Looked up from germline, CDR1 is MGHRA and CDR2 is YSYEKL. CDR3: CASSQGSGGMNTEAFF. The CDR3 nucleotides read TGCGCCAGCAGCCAAGGATCAGGGGGCATGAACACTGAAGCTTTCTTT.

The V gene is TRBV5-1, the J gene TRBJ2-5, with D tentatively TRBD2 (6 bases). The germline V and J ends were trimmed by 4 bases and 4 bases, with 17 bases remaining between them. The CDR3 loop spans 15 amino acids. Looked up from germline, CDR1 is SGHRS and CDR2 is YFSETQ. The CDR3 DNA reads as TGCGCCAGCAGCACCCACCCGGGGGAGCGAGAGACCCAGTACTTC. This codes for CASSTHPGERETQYF.

This chain links TRBV28 with TRBJ2-2; the D is unclear. The length of the CDR3 is 13 residues. V lost 4 bases and J 6 bases, leaving 9 bases between the germline ends. Germline CDR1 reads MDHEN; CDR2 reads SYDVKM. CDR3 sequence reads: CASSSLAPGELFF. CDR3 DNA: TGTGCCAGCAGTTCGTTAGCCCCCGGGGAGCTGTTTTTT.

DNA of the CDR3: TGTGCCAGCAGACCCGGGACAGGGGACTCCTACAATGAGCAGTTCTTC. Translated: CASRPGTGDSYNEQFF. The rearrangement links TRBV2 to TRBJ2-1, with 10 bases fitting TRBD1. Per germline, CDR1 SNHLY and CDR2 FYNNEI. Losses at the gene ends were 6 bases for V and 0 bases for J; bases not matched to a gene: 5. This CDR3 is built from 16 residues.

The rearrangement uses TRBV7-2 and TRBJ1-1; possible D gene TRBD1, 5 bases. V lost 5 bases and J lost 6, with 16 bases in between. The CDR3 covers 14 residues. Per germline, CDR1 SGHTA and CDR2 FQGNSA. The CDR3 loop reads CASSPIRQGSEAFF. DNA for the CDR3: TGTGCCAGCAGCCCAATCAGGCAGGGATCTGAAGCTTTCTTT.

The V call is TRBV2, the J call TRBJ1-6; TRBD1 might be the D (5 bases). V was clipped by 6 bases and J by 5 bases, with 17 bases between them. The CDR3 has 16 amino acids. Germline lookup yields CDR1 SNHLY and CDR2 FYNNEI. This CDR3 is CASRTDRTINNSPLHF. CDR3 coding DNA: TGTGCCAGCAGAACTGACAGAACAATTAATAATTCACCCCTCCACTTT. The whole variable domain, filled in from reference TRBV2 and TRBJ1-6, reads EPEVTQTPSHQVTQMGQEVILRCVPISNHLYFYWYRQILGQKVEFLVSFYNNEISEKSEIFDDQFSVERPDGSNFTLKIRSTKLEDSAMYFCASRTDRTINNSPLHFGNGTRLTVT.

The chain is built from TRBV11-3 and TRBJ2-2, with D unclear. The CDR3 runs 14 residues. Looked up from germline, CDR1 is SGHNT and CDR2 is YENEEA. The CDR3 sequence: CASYRVGVAGELFF. The CDR3, as DNA: TGTGCTTCGTATCGGGTCGGAGTGGCCGGGGAGCTGTTTTTT.

The chain links TRBV28 to TRBJ1-2; D gene unclear. The CDR3 spans 11 residues. From germline, CDR1 is MDHEN and CDR2 SYDVKM. The V end was cut by 5 bases, the J end by 6 bases, with 7 bases between. CDR3 nucleotide sequence: TGTGCCAGCAGTCAAACTCATGGCTACACCTTC. Translated: CASSQTHGYTF.

V usage is TRBV5-1 and J usage is TRBJ1-5; TRBD1 matches 8 bases. Germline trimming cut 0 bases from V and 7 bases from J; bases unmatched to any gene: 6. Germline lookup yields CDR1 SGHRS and CDR2 YFSETQ. This CDR3 has 15 amino acids. The CDR3 DNA sequence: TGCGCCAGCAGCTTGGAGGGACAGGTTGAGCAGCCCCAGCATTTT. Its protein is CASSLEGQVEQPQHF.

This chain uses TRBV7-9 with TRBJ1-5, with TRBD1 matching over 8 bases. V shed 3 bases and J 8 bases; nucleotides not matched to a gene: 6. The CDR3 totals 14 residues. CDR1 and CDR2 (germline): SEHNR, FQNEAQ (reference sequence). The CDR3 loop reads CASSFDRGKEPQHF. The CDR3 DNA reads TGTGCCAGCAGCTTCGACAGGGGCAAGGAGCCCCAGCATTTT.

This chain joins TRBV7-9 and TRBJ1-5; TRBD1 might be the D (6 bases). CDR1 is SEHNR, CDR2 FQNEAQ, per germline (reference sequence). Between the trimmed V and J ends, which lost 5 bases and 5 bases, there was a span of 10 bases. CDR3 length: 13 residues. Here the CDR3 reads CASSEDSYQPQHF. The DNA for the CDR3 is TGTGCCAGCAGCGAGGACAGCTATCAGCCCCAGCATTTT.

Regarding this clone: The germline gene is not matched at one end of the junction; a read error may be the cause. The V call is TRBV7-2, the J call TRBJ2-6; unclear D gene. The CDR3 runs to 18 residues. Germline V gene sequence: CDR1 SGHTA, CDR2 FQGNSA. As DNA, the CDR3 is TGTGCCAGCAGCTTAAATGTTCGCGGAGAGTCTGAGGCCAACGTCCTGACTTTC. It yields the protein CASSLNVRGESEANVLTF.